The rows below give T cell receptor beta chains drawn from one sample of a study of blood T cells in healthy people across ages. MiXCR, applied by TCRdb to the 5' RACE reads, yields one record per CDR3 protein. The table shows around 1,500,000 distinct CDR3 sequences, with over 25% occurring only once. Input material: blood. These TCRs come from a woman under 40 in good health. CDR3s include the opening cysteine and the closing phenylalanine or tryptophan. Fields, in order: J gene, D gene, V gene, clone size, CDR3 DNA, CDR3 protein. A D gene is named only where the DNA matches it firmly. Size is omitted from some rows. Given values are once, few, many or a class for expanded clones.

j_gene: TRBJ2-1
d_gene: TRBD2
v_gene: TRBV7-9
abundance: few
CDR3nt: TGTGCCAGCAGCTTAGGTGCGGGAGTTCAAGAGCAGTTCTTC
CDR3aa: CASSLGAGVQEQFF

j_gene: TRBJ2-1
d_gene: NA
v_gene: TRBV20-1
abundance: NA
CDR3nt: TGCAGTGCTAGAGGTGGACGAGCGAGCTCCTACAATGAGCAGTTCTTC
CDR3aa: CSARGGRASSYNEQFF

j_gene: TRBJ2-7
d_gene: NA
v_gene: TRBV7-8
abundance: NA
CDR3nt: TGTGCCAGCAGCACGGGGCAGGACTGGTCCTACGAGCAGTACTTC
CDR3aa: CASSTGQDWSYEQYF

j_gene: TRBJ1-2
d_gene: NA
v_gene: TRBV4-1
abundance: NA
CDR3nt: TGCGCCAGCAACCAAGATCACGGCACCTACTATGGCTACACCTTC
CDR3aa: CASNQDHGTYYGYTF

j_gene: TRBJ2-5
d_gene: TRBD2
v_gene: TRBV4-1
abundance: NA
CDR3nt: TGCGCCAGCAGCCAAGTTTTTGCCCTAGCGGGGGGTTCGGCCCAAGAGACCCAGTACTTC
CDR3aa: CASSQVFALAGGSAQETQYF

j_gene: TRBJ2-3
d_gene: NA
v_gene: TRBV11-2
abundance: NA
CDR3nt: TGTGCCAGCAGCTCCCCCCGCGAGGGGACGGCGCAGTATTTT
CDR3aa: CASSSPREGTAQYF

j_gene: TRBJ2-4
d_gene: TRBD1
v_gene: TRBV12-3/TRBV12-4
abundance: many
CDR3nt: TGTGCCAGCAGTCAGGGGGAAAACATTCAGTACTTC
CDR3aa: CASSQGENIQYF

j_gene: TRBJ1-6
d_gene: NA
v_gene: TRBV10-3
abundance: NA
CDR3nt: TGTGCCATCAGTGGCACAGGGCCTGAGACTTCTTCACCCCTCCACTTT
CDR3aa: CAISGTGPETSSPLHF

j_gene: TRBJ1-1
d_gene: NA
v_gene: TRBV5-1
abundance: many
CDR3nt: TGTGCCAGCAGCCCTGAGTTGAACACTGAAGCTTTCTTT
CDR3aa: CASSPELNTEAFF

j_gene: TRBJ1-1
d_gene: NA
v_gene: TRBV12-3/TRBV12-4
abundance: few
CDR3nt: TGTGCCAGCAACCCCAAATTGGGGATATCGATGAACACTGAAGCTTTCTTT
CDR3aa: CASNPKLGISMNTEAFF

j_gene: TRBJ1-2
d_gene: NA
v_gene: TRBV12-3/TRBV12-4
abundance: few
CDR3nt: TGTGCCAGCAGTTTGCGGGGCCAGGAGGCCTACACCTTC
CDR3aa: CASSLRGQEAYTF

j_gene: TRBJ1-2
d_gene: NA
v_gene: TRBV10-3
abundance: few
CDR3nt: TGTGCCCACCGTGGGGGAGGGCGCGGCTACACCTTC
CDR3aa: CAHRGGGRGYTF

j_gene: TRBJ1-5
d_gene: NA
v_gene: TRBV6-2/TRBV6-3
abundance: NA
CDR3nt: TGTGCCAGCAGTTACTCCAGGGCGGGCCAGCCCCAGCATTTT
CDR3aa: CASSYSRAGQPQHF

j_gene: TRBJ2-5
d_gene: TRBD1
v_gene: TRBV28
abundance: many
CDR3nt: TGTGCCAGCAGTGAGCGGACAGGGCTGGAGACCCAGTACTTC
CDR3aa: CASSERTGLETQYF

j_gene: TRBJ2-5
d_gene: NA
v_gene: TRBV29-1
abundance: few
CDR3nt: TGCAGCGTTACTAGAGTCGGAGAGACCCAGTACTTC
CDR3aa: CSVTRVGETQYF